Detailed here is one T cell receptor (beta chain). V gave up 3 bases and J gave up 6 bases, with 4 bases separating them. The CDR3 has 10 amino acids. Per germline, CDR1 SQVTM and CDR2 ANQGSEA. The entry originates in a study of T cells after yellow fever vaccination. TCRdb re-called the 5' RACE reads through MiXCR, storing one row per CDR3 protein. The data show under 500,000 distinct CDR3 sequences, roughly a sixth seen once. Sequences were derived from PBMCs, sampled before the yellow fever booster vaccination. The clonotype was recovered from a man between 18 and 35 years old who received the YFV17D yellow fever vaccine. The gene calls are TRBV29-1 and TRBJ2-3, with D unresolved. The CDR3 loop reads CSVDGDTQYF. The CDR3 nucleotides are TGCAGCGTTGACGGGGATACGCAGTATTTT.